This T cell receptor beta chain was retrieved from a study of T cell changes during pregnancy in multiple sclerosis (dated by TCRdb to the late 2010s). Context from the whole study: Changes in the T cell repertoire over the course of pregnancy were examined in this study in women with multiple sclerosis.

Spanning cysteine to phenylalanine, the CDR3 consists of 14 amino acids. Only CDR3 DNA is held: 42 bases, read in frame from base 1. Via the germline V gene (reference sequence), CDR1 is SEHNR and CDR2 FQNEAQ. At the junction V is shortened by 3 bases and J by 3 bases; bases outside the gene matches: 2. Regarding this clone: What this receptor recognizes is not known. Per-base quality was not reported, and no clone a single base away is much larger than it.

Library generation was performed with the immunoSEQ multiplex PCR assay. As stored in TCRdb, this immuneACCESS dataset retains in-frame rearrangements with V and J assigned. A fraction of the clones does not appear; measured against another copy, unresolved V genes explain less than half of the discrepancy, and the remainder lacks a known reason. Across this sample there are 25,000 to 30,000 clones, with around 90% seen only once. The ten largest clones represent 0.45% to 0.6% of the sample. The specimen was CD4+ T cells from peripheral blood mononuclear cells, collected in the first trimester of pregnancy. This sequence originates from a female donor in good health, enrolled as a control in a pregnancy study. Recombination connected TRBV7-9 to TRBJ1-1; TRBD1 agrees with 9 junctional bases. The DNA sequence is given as TGTGCCAGCAGCTTTGGGACAGGGTACACTGAAGCTTTCTTT. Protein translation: CASSFGTGYTEAFF.